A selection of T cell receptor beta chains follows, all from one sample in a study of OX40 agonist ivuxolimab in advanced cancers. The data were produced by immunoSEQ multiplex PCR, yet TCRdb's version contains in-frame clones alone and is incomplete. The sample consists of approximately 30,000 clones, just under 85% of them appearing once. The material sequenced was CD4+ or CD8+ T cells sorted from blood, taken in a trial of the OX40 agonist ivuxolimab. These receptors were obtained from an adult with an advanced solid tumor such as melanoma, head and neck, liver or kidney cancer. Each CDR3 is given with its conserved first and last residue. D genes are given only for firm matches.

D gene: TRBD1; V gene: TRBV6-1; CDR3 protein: CASSDLPGTDYGYTF
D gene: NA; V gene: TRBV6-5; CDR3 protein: CASSLRGMAYEQYF
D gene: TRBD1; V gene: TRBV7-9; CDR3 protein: CASSSGQGSAGYTF
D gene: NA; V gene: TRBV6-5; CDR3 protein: CASSYSQGRYNEQFF
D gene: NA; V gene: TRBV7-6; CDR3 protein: CASSLGTDTEAFF
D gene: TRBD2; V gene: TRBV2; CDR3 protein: CASSPMGLAARTDTQYF
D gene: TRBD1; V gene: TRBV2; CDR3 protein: CASTEGQGRGYGYTF
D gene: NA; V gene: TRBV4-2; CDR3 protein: CASSQGQSLGDTQYF
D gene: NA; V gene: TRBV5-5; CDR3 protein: CACENTGQSMNTEAFF
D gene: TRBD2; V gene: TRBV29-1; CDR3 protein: CSIRAGGPGDTQYF
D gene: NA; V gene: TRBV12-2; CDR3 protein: CASRLVGQRSTGSSYNEQFF